This T cell receptor (beta chain) was sequenced in a study of control samples from healthy donors and cancer patients. Repertoires were generated with immunoSEQ multiplex PCR, while TCRdb's copy carries only in-frame clones and drops some. The data contain some 120,000 clones, approximately 90% of them seen just once; the ten biggest clones take up approximately 9%. Germline assignment: CDR1 MNHEY and CDR2 SVGAGI. Trimming removed 7 bases from V and 2 bases from J, with 17 bases in between. The CDR3 is made up of 15 amino acids. This receptor was obtained from a man between 18 and 35 years old in good health. Sequences were obtained from blood. This rearrangement joins TRBV6-5 to TRBJ1-2; no firm D call. The CDR3 protein is CASNSPYGSNYGYTF. The CDR3 coding sequence is TGTGCCAGCAACTCCCCTTATGGGTCGAACTATGGCTACACCTTC.